The 4 T cell receptor beta chains listed next were all sequenced from one sample in a study of blood T cell repertoires in COVID-19 (TCRdb year 2020). Libraries were constructed by the immunoSEQ multiplex PCR assay. This immuneACCESS table, as held by TCRdb, lists in-frame sequences with V and J called but not all clones. Of the missing ones, under half trace to an unresolved V gene in checked studies; the others have no known cause. For this sample the table gives about 44,000 clones, of which less than 85% were detected only once. In total, the top ten clones hold roughly 4.3% of the sample. The sequenced material came from peripheral blood. The receptors come from a woman in her 70s with acute or convalescent COVID-19.

The genes are TRBV4-2 and TRBJ1-2; 10 positions match TRBD1. Trimming took 3 bases from V and 7 from J; bases not matched to a gene: 5. The CDR3 loop spans 14 amino acids. Germline lookup yields CDR1 LGHNA and CDR2 YNFKEQ. The CDR3 DNA is TGTGCCAGCAGCCATTCGGGACAGGGGCTTGGCTACACCTTC. Translation: CASSHSGQGLGYTF.

V gene TRBV7-2 combines with J gene TRBJ2-7; D uncertain. Trimming took off 5 bases at V and 2 bases at J, with 7 bases between the two ends. CDR3 length equals 12 residues. Germline-derived CDR1 and CDR2 are SGHTA and FQGNSA. CDR3: CASSRSTYEQYF. CDR3 coding DNA: TGTGCCAGCAGCCGGAGCACCTACGAGCAGTACTTC.

The sample holds a few counts of this clone. The CDR3 region is CASSVLAGGAPNEQFF. DNA for the CDR3: TGTGCCAGCAGCGTATTAGCGGGAGGCGCGCCTAATGAGCAGTTCTTC. The rearrangement links TRBV9 to TRBJ2-1, with TRBD2 identical over 10 bases. This CDR3 has 16 residues. Germline lookup yields CDR1 SGDLS and CDR2 YYNGEE. Trimming cost V 1 base and J 7 bases; bases outside gene matches: 8.

The count of this clone is one. The rearrangement uses TRBV13 and TRBJ2-7, with 13 bases lining up with TRBD2. Germline V gene lookup returns CDR1 PRHDT and CDR2 FYEKMQ (reference sequence). Trimming removed 5 bases from V and 2 bases from J; junction bases left unmatched: 6. This CDR3 region has 16 residues. The CDR3 DNA is TGTGCCAGCAGCCGTCGGGGGACTAGCGGGACCTACGAGCAGTACTTC. This codes for CASSRRGTSGTYEQYF.